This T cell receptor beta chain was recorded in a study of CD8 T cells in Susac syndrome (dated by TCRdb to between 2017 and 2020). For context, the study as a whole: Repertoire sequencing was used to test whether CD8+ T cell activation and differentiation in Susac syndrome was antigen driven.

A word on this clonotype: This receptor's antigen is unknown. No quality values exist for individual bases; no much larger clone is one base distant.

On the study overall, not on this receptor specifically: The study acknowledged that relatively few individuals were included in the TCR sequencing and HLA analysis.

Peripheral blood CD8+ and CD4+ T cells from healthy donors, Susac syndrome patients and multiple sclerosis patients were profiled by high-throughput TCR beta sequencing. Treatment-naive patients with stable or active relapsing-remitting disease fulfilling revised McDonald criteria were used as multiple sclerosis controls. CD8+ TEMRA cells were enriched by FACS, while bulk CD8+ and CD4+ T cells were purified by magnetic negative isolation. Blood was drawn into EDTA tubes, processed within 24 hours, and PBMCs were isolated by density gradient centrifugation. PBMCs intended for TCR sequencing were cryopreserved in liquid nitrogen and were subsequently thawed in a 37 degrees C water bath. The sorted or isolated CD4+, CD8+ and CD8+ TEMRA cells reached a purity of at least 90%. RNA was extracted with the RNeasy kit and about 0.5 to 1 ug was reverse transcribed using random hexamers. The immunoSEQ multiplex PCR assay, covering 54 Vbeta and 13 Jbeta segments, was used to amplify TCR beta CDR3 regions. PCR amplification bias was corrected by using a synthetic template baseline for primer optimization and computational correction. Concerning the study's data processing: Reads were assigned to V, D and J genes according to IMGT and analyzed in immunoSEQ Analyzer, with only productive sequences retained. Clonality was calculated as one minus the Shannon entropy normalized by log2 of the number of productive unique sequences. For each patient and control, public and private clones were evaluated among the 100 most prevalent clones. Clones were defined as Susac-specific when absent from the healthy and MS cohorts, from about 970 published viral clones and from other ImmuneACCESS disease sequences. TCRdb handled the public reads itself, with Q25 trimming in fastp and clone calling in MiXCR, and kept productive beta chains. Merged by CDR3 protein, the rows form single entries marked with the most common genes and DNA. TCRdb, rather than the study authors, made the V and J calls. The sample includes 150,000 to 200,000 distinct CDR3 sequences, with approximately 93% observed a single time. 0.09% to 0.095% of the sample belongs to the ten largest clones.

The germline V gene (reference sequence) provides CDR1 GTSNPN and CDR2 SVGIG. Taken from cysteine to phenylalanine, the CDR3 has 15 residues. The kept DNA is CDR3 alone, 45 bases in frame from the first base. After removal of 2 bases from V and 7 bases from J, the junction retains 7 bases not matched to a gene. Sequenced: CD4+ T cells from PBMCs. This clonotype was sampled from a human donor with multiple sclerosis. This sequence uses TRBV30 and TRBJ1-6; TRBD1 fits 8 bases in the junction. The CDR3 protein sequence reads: CAWSSQGAGNSPLHF. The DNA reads TGTGCCTGGAGTTCTCAGGGGGCAGGGAATTCACCCCTCCACTTT.